The present T cell receptor beta chain was sequenced within a study of beta chain features in type 1 diabetes (dated by TCRdb to the late 2010s). Regarding the study in general: Patients and healthy donors did not differ in mean age, gender distribution, total cell number or subset yield. The study compared the TCRB repertoires of sorted circulating CD4+ T cell subsets in recently diagnosed type 1 diabetes patients with those in matched healthy donors. Regulatory and stem cell-like memory subsets were obtained from only 8 patients and roughly eight healthy donors, while naive and central memory subsets were obtained from all 30 or so donors. A total of 85 million to 140 million sorted cells were examined across all samples, and the number of cells per subset was strongly correlated with RNA yield. What the work shows at the level of the full study, not this receptor alone: Naive, central memory and regulatory TCRB repertoires appeared to be more alike among patients than among healthy donors. In all four CD4+ subsets, TCRB CDR3 length was moderately but significantly shorter in type 1 diabetes patients. Because cDNA was sequenced instead of genomic DNA, highly expressing activated cells could be over-represented, though the groups showed no difference in activation or CD3 levels. PCR might favor shorter templates, but patient and control samples were amplified and corrected together, so any skew would affect both groups equally. Because small numbers of individuals were included in the HLA sub-analyses, any influence of HLA type on TCRB rearrangement was left unresolved. At VDJ recombination sites, type 1 diabetes patients had fewer insertions and more deleted nucleotides, which implies abnormalities in thymic rearrangement.

Including cysteine and phenylalanine, the CDR3 has 12 amino acids. Only the CDR3 part of the read is kept: 36 bases, read in frame from the first base. The germline V gene (reference sequence) gives CDR1 as GTSNPN and CDR2 as SVGIG. V is reduced by 5 bases and J by 4 bases, leaving a spacing of 9 bases between them. Each donor gave one peripheral blood draw, averaging approximately 0.12 L, which was collected into heparinised tubes. A BD FACSAria II and a panel including CD45RO, CCR7, CD25, CD127, CD95 and CD27 were used to sort naive, central memory, regulatory and stem cell-like memory CD4+ T cells. Purity was above 95% for every sorted population. Right away, PBMCs were isolated by Lymphoprep density gradient centrifugation and were stained directly, with no culture step. To minimize batch effects, samples were stained and sorted in pairs, one healthy donor with one patient per experiment. All of the isolated RNA was reverse transcribed with the High Capacity cDNA Reverse Transcription Kit, so expressed TCRB transcripts were sequenced. Deep immunoSEQ sequencing was performed on naive, central memory and regulatory T cell samples, with an average of around 3.4 million total reads per sample. Sorted cells were lysed in RLT buffer and RNA was extracted with DNase-treated RNeasy Micro or Mini kits, depending on cell number. To prevent cross-contamination, each cell subset was processed individually, whereas patient and healthy donor samples were processed jointly. The immunoSEQ multiplex PCR was used to amplify TCRB sequences from cDNA, generating 87-bp fragments that spanned the CDR3 region. The amplicons were sequenced using the Illumina HiSeq platform. Per the original workflow: Synthetic template baselines were used to correct PCR bias computationally, reads within Hamming distance 2 were collapsed together, and singletons that could not be merged were discarded. Reads were aligned to IMGT to assign V, D and J genes, CDR3 length, and insertions or deletions at six rearrangement sites. Clonotype counts were normalized to sorted cell number within each subset before computing true diversity and Gini coefficients with the tcR R package. Repertoire sharing was quantified using the overlap coefficient calculated on TCRB nucleotide sequences. As stored in TCRdb, this immuneACCESS dataset retains in-frame rearrangements with V and J assigned. A fraction of the clones does not appear; measured against another copy, unresolved V genes explain less than half of the discrepancy, and the remainder lacks a known reason. V and J calls and clone size are copied from that table; D and trimming were computed from the DNA. The sample table records 95,000 to 150,000 clones; about a sixth of these occur just once. Approximately 2.3% of the sample goes to the ten largest clones.

As concerns this clone: Its antigen remains unidentified. Per-base quality was not reported, and no clone a single base away is much larger than it.

The clonotype comes from a man aged 30 to 45 with type 1 diabetes. The rearranged chain carries TRBV30 and TRBJ1-3; a confident D gene designation cannot be given. The specimen sequenced was central memory CD4+ T cells from blood. The base sequence is TGTGCCTGGGCCCGTGACGGAAACACCATATATTTT. Its amino acids are CAWARDGNTIYF. The full variable domain, with segments outside the CDR3 supplied by the reference TRBV30 and TRBJ1-3 proteins, appears as SQTIHQWPATLVQPVGSPLSLECTVEGTSNPNLYWYRQAAGRGLQLLFYSVGIGQISSEVPQNLSASRPQDRQFILSSKKLLLSDSGFYLCAWARDGNTIYFGEGSWLTVV.